What follows are 14 T cell receptor beta chains derived from one specimen sequenced in a study of naive and memory T cell subsets. An equimolar mix of two oligonucleotides served as the beta constant-region primer for TRBC1 and TRBC2. The ligated cDNA underwent four PCR rounds using SP2 and nested alpha and beta constant-region primers. Each CDR3 protein is one row after TCRdb ran MiXCR on the UMI-ligation and nested PCR reads. Among about 90,000 distinct CDR3 sequences listed, approximately 10% were seen once. No cognate antigen is known for these TCRs. Study-level points and caveats: A few larger clonotypes appeared in naive repertoires, especially CD8, possibly memory cells re-expressing CD45RA.

Sample: naive CD4+ T cells from blood. The origin of the receptors is a human donor in good health.

There are a few counts of this clonotype. The rearrangement joins TRBV24-1 to TRBJ1-1, with 11 positions matching TRBD1. Losses at the gene ends were 3 bases for V and 0 bases for J; bases not matched to a gene: 26. Germline loops: CDR1 KGHDR, CDR2 SFDVKD. The CDR3 runs to 24 residues. In DNA form, the CDR3 reads TGTGCCACCAGTGATCCCACCGAAGCGCCGGGACAGGGGGACTTTAGCTTCCTGAACACTGAAGCTTTCTTT. Amino acid sequence: CATSDPTEAPGQGDFSFLNTEAFF.

This sequence joins TRBV29-1 and TRBJ2-5; D may be TRBD1 (5 bases). Germline values: CDR1 SQVTM, CDR2 ANQGSEA. Trimming removed 3 bases at V and 4 bases at J, with 9 bases between. CDR3 length: 12 amino acids. CDR3 DNA sequence: TGCAGCGTTGACAGGGAAGGAGAGACCCAGTACTTC. Protein product: CSVDREGETQYF.

Many counts were recorded for this clonotype. The V gene is TRBV10-2, the J gene TRBJ2-1; 7 bases are a match to TRBD2. There are 16 residues in the CDR3. Losses at the gene ends were 3 bases for V and 6 bases for J; bases not matched to a gene: 11. Germline lookup yields CDR1 WSHSY and CDR2 SAAADI. CDR3 nucleotides: TGCGCCAGCAGTGAAACGACGGGACTACGGTCCAATGAGCAGTTCTTC. Protein product: CASSETTGLRSNEQFF.

This chain connects TRBV5-1 to TRBJ2-6; D gene unclear. This CDR3 has 14 amino acids. V was clipped by 4 bases and J by 1 base, with 6 bases between them. Germline V gene data show CDR1 as SGHRS and CDR2 as YFSETQ. The CDR3 here is CASSGTSGANVLTF. The CDR3, as DNA: TGCGCCAGCAGCGGTACTTCTGGGGCCAACGTCCTGACTTTC.

The sample holds a few counts of this clonotype. This chain joins TRBV6-6 and TRBJ1-1; D might be TRBD1 (6 bases). The V end was cut by 2 bases, the J end by 3 bases, with 16 bases between. This CDR3 contains 16 residues. CDR1 MNHNY and CDR2 SVGAGI come from the germline V gene (reference sequence). CDR3 amino acids: CASSYVYGGPHTEAFF. In nucleotides, the CDR3 is TGTGCCAGCAGTTACGTCTATGGGGGGCCGCACACTGAAGCTTTCTTT.

This rearrangement joins TRBV12-3 or TRBV12-4 to TRBJ1-3; D unclear. The CDR3 consists of 18 residues. V was pared by 6 bases and J by 1 base, with 22 bases between. CDR3 in amino acids: CASSSYPRLQRSGNTIYF. The DNA of the CDR3 is TGTGCCAGCAGCTCCTACCCCCGCCTTCAGAGGTCTGGAAACACCATATATTTT.

The chain is built from TRBV30 and TRBJ2-2; D is unresolved. Looked up from germline, CDR1 is GTSNPN and CDR2 is SVGIG (reference sequence). This CDR3 region has 15 residues. Trimming took 0 bases from V and 5 from J, leaving 13 bases between them. The CDR3 region is CAWSVARPRTGELFF. CDR3 coding DNA: TGTGCCTGGAGTGTAGCCCGACCGAGGACCGGGGAGCTGTTTTTT.

There are a few counts of this clonotype. The chain has TRBV6-2 or TRBV6-3 and TRBJ1-1; D remains ambiguous. The CDR3 loop spans 14 amino acids. The germline CDR1 and CDR2 sequences are MNHEY and SVGEGT. V was pared by 7 bases and J by 3 bases, with 15 bases between. CDR3 region: CASNYGGWYTEAFF. The CDR3 coding sequence is TGTGCCAGCAACTACGGTGGGTGGTACACTGAAGCTTTCTTT.

This clonotype was detected a few times. The chain joins TRBV5-1 to TRBJ2-3, with a possible D match to TRBD2 (5 bases). Germline assignment: CDR1 SGHRS and CDR2 YFSETQ. V was shortened by 4 bases and J by 2 bases, with 14 bases between the two germline ends. The CDR3 runs to 15 residues. The CDR3 spells CASSLRGLDTDTQYF. As DNA, the CDR3 is TGCGCCAGCAGCCTCCGAGGACTCGACACAGATACGCAGTATTTT. The full variable domain, completed using reference TRBV5-1 and TRBJ2-3, is KAGVTQTPRYLIKTRGQQVTLSCSPISGHRSVSWYQQTPGQGLQFLFEYFSETQRNKGNFPGRFSGRQFSNSRSEMNVSTLELGDSALYLCASSLRGLDTDTQYFGPGTRLTVL.

This clonotype was counted at least ten times. The genes are TRBV27 and TRBJ2-7, with D possibly matching TRBD2 (5 bases). The length of the CDR3 is 12 residues. The V gene's germline CDR1 is MNHEY and CDR2 SMNVEV (reference sequence). V lost 9 bases and J lost 6, with 15 bases in between. The CDR3 spells CASRGFGVEQYF. The CDR3 bases are TGTGCCAGTCGTGGGTTCGGGGTCGAGCAGTACTTC.

This clonotype showed up just a few times. This chain uses TRBV5-4 with TRBJ2-3, with D maybe TRBD2 (6 bases). CDR3 size: 16 residues. The V gene lost 7 bases and the J gene lost 0 bases, with 18 bases spanning the gap. Germline CDR1 SGHNT, CDR2 YYREEE (reference sequence). The CDR3 bases are TGTGCCAGCTCACGGGGGACGTCTTCTAGCACAGATACGCAGTATTTT. Its translation: CASSRGTSSSTDTQYF.

In its sample, this clonotype was seen many times. This rearrangement joins TRBV7-2 to TRBJ2-7, with a weak D call TRBD1 (7 bases). The germline V gene encodes CDR1 SGHTA and CDR2 FQGNSA. The V end was cut by 4 bases, the J end by 2 bases, with 15 bases between. The CDR3 has 15 residues. In DNA form, the CDR3 reads TGTGCCAGCAGCTGGGCGGGACAGCTAACCTACGAGCAGTACTTC. This codes for CASSWAGQLTYEQYF. Based on the CDR3 plus reference TRBV7-2 and TRBJ2-7, the full variable domain is GAGVSQSPSNKVTEKGKDVELRCDPISGHTALYWYRQSLGQGLEFLIYFQGNSAPDKSGLPSDRFSAERTGGSVSTLTIQRTQQEDSAVYLCASSWAGQLTYEQYFGPGTRLTVT.

This clonotype was seen at least ten times. The chain employs TRBV19 and TRBJ1-5, with D perhaps matching TRBD1 (6 bases). The CDR3 extends over 17 amino acids. Germline CDR1 and CDR2: LNHDA and SQIVND (reference sequence). Trimming left V 7 bases short and J 4 bases short, with 23 bases between. CDR3 in DNA: TGTGCCAGTACCCCGGGGCAGGGGACGCGAAAAAATCAGCCCCAGCATTTT. Its protein is CASTPGQGTRKNQPQHF.

This clonotype appeared many times. This chain connects TRBV6-2 or TRBV6-3 to TRBJ2-1; D possibly uses TRBD1 or TRBD2 (5 bases each). Trimming left V 0 bases short and J 14 bases short, with 11 bases between. The germline gives CDR1 MNHEY, CDR2 SVGEGT. The CDR3 is 12 residues long. The CDR3 DNA sequence: TGTGCCAGCAGTTACTCGAGGGGAGACAAGTTCTTC. Its translation is CASSYSRGDKFF.